The T cell receptor beta chain described here comes from a study of vaccination and CD4 T cells after COVID-19. Whole-study context: Each enrolled participant received a two-dose regimen of either BNT162b2 or mRNA-1273 vaccine.

An Oncomine TCR Beta short-read assay was used to sequence the DNA from cultured CD4+ T cells. TCRdb fed the PCR reads into MiXCR, producing one record per CDR3 protein. The sample holds more than 15,000 distinct CDR3 sequences, 35% to 50% seen once. The J segment lost 2 bases and the V segment lost 0 bases, leaving 6 bases of the junction unmatched. CDR3 length: 19 amino acids. The germline V gene has CDR1 SEHNR and CDR2 FQNEAQ (reference sequence). Stated treatment: approximately 10-day PBMC culture with coronavirus spike peptide pools or control peptides (ViraFEST assay). This clonotype showed up just a few times. Its target is not known.

Sequenced material: CD4+ T cells from blood, cultured in vitro, taken after SARS-CoV-2 vaccination. The source of this sequence is a human donor who had recovered from COVID-19. J is TRBJ2-5 and V is TRBV7-9; 16 bases align to TRBD2. As DNA, the CDR3 is TGTGCCAGCAGCTTAGCAGTTGGGACTAGCGGGAGGGGACAAGAGACCCAGTACTTC. Protein product: CASSLAVGTSGRGQETQYF.